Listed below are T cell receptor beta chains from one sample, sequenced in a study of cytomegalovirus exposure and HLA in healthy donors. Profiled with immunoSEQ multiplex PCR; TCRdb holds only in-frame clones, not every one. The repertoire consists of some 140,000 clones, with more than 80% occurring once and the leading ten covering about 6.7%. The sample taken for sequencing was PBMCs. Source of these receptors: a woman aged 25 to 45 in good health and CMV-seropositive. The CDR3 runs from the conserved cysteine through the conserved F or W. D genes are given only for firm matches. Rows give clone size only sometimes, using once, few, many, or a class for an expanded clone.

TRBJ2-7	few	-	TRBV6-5	CASIPSGEEHEQYF	TGTGCCAGCATCCCTTCGGGGGAGGAGCACGAGCAGTACTTC
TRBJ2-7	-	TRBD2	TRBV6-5	CASRSGGAYEQYF	TGTGCCAGCCGTAGCGGGGGGGCCTACGAGCAGTACTTC
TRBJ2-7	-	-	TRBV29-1	CSVVGQSYEQYF	TGCAGCGTTGTCGGACAGAGCTACGAGCAGTACTTC
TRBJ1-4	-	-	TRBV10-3	CANQQGPGEKLFF	TGTGCCAACCAACAGGGCCCCGGTGAAAAACTGTTTTTT
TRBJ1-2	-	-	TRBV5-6	CASSFPGVGYTF	TGTGCCAGCAGTTTTCCAGGGGTTGGCTACACCTTC
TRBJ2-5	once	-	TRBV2	CASSETRAGGGETQYF	TGTGCCAGCAGTGAAACCCGGGCGGGTGGAGGAGAGACCCAGTACTTC
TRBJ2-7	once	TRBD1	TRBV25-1	CASSGLEQGASGEQYF	TGTGCCAGCAGTGGGTTGGAACAGGGGGCCTCGGGTGAGCAGTACTTC
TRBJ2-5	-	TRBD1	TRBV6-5	CASSYRTGFQETQYF	TGTGCCAGCAGTTATAGGACAGGCTTCCAAGAGACCCAGTACTTC
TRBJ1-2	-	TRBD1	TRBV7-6	CASSLAGDRGNYGYTF	TGTGCCAGCAGCTTAGCCGGGGACAGGGGGAACTATGGCTACACCTTC
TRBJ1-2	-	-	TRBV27	CASSPVARVGVEGYTF	TGTGCCAGCAGTCCCGTGGCGAGGGTCGGGGTTGAGGGCTACACCTTC
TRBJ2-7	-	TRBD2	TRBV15	CATSTGTSEQYF	TGTGCCACCAGCACCGGGACTAGTGAGCAGTACTTC
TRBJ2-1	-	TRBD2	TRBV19	CASSRGGSYNEQFF	TGTGCCAGTAGTAGGGGGGGGTCCTACAATGAGCAGTTCTTC